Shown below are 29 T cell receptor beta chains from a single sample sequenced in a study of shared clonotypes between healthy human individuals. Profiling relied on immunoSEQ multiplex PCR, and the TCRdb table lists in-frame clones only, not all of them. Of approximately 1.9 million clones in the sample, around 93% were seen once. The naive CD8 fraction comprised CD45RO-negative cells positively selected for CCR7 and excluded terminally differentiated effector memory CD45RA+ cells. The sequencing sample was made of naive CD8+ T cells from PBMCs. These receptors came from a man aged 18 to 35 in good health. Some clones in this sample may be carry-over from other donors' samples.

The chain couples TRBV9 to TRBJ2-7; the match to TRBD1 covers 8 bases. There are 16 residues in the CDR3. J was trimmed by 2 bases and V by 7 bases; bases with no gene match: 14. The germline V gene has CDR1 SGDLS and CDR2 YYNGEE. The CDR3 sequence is CASSSTLTGDPYEQYF. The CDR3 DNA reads TGTGCCAGCTCTAGTACTTTGACAGGGGATCCCTACGAGCAGTACTTC.

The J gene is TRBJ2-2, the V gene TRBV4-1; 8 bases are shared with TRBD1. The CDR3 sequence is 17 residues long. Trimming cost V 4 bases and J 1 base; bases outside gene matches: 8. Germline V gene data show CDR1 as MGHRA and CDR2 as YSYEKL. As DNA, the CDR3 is TGCGCCAGCAGCCCTCACACCGGGACAGGGAACACCGGGGAGCTGTTTTTT. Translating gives CASSPHTGTGNTGELFF.

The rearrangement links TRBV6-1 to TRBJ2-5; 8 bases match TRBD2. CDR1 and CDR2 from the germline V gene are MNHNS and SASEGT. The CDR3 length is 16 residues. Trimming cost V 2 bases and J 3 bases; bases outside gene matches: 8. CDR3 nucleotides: TGTGCCAGCAGTGAATTAACCGGGACTAGTAAAGAGACCCAGTACTTC. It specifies CASSELTGTSKETQYF.

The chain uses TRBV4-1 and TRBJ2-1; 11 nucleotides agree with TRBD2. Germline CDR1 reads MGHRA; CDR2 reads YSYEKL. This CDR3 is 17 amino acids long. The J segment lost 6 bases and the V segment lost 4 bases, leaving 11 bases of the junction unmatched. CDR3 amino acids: CASSPSELAGELNEQFF. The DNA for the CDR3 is TGCGCCAGCAGCCCAAGCGAACTAGCGGGAGAGCTCAATGAGCAGTTCTTC.

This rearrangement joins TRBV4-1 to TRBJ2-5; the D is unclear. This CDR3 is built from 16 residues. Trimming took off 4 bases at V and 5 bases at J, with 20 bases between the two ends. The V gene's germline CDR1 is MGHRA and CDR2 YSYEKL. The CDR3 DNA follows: TGCGCCAGCAGCCCCCCGACTGGCTTTAGCCGGGAGACCCAGTACTTC. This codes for CASSPPTGFSRETQYF.

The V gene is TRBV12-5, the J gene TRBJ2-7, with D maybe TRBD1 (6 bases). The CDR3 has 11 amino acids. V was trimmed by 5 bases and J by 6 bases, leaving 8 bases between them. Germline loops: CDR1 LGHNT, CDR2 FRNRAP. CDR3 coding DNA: TGTGCTAGTGGTCAGGGGATCGAGCAGTACTTC. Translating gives CASGQGIEQYF.

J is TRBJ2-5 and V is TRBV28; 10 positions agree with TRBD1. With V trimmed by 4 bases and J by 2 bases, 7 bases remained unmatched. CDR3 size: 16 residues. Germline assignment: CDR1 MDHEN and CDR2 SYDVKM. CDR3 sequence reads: CASSSGDRGAQETQYF. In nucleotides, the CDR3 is TGTGCCAGCAGTTCGGGGGACAGGGGCGCACAAGAGACCCAGTACTTC. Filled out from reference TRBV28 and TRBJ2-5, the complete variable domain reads DVKVTQSSRYLVKRTGEKVFLECVQDMDHENMFWYRQDPGLGLRLIYFSYDVKMKEKGDIPEGYSVSREKKERFSLILESASTNQTSMYLCASSSGDRGAQETQYFGPGTRLLVL.

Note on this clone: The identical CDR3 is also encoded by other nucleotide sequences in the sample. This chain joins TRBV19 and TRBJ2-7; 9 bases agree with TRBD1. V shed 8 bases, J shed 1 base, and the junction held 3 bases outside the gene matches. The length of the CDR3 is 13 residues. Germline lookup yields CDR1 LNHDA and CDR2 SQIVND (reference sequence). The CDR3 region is CASSGTGSYEQYF. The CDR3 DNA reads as TGTGCCAGTTCCGGGACAGGGTCCTACGAGCAGTACTTC. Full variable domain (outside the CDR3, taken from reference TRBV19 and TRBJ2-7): DGGITQSPKYLFRKEGQNVTLSCEQNLNHDAMYWYRQDPGQGLRLIYYSQIVNDFQKGDIAEGYSVSREKKESFPLTVTSAQKNPTAFYLCASSGTGSYEQYFGPGTRLTVT.

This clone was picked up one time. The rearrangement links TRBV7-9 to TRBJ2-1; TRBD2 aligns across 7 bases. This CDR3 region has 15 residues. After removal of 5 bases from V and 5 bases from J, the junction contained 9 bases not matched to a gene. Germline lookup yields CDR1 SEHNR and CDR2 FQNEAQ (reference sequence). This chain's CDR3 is CASSHSGLGNNEQFF. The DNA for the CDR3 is TGTGCCAGCAGCCATAGCGGGCTAGGAAACAATGAGCAGTTCTTC.

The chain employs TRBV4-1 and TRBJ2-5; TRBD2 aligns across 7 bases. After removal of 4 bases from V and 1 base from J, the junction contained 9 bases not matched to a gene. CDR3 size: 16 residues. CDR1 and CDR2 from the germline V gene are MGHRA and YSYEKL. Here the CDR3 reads CASSPEIGGGQETQYF. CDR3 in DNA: TGCGCCAGCAGCCCTGAGATAGGCGGGGGCCAAGAGACCCAGTACTTC.

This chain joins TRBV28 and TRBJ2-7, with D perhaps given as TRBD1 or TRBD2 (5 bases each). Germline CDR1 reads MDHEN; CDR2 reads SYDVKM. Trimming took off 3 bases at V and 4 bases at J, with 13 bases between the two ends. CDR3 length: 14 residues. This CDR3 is CASSFAGSTYEQYF. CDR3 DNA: TGTGCCAGCAGTTTCGCAGGGAGTACATACGAGCAGTACTTC.

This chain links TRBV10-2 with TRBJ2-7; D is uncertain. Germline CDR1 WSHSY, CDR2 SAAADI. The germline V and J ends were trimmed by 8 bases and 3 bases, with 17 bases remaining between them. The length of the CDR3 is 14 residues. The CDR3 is CASWDGAIGYEQYF. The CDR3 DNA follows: TGCGCCAGCTGGGATGGAGCGATAGGCTACGAGCAGTACTTC.

The CDR3: CSVDGRYNEQFF. The CDR3, as DNA: TGCAGCGTCGATGGACGGTACAATGAGCAGTTCTTC. The V and J genes are TRBV29-1 and TRBJ2-1; the D is unclear. The V end lost 6 bases, the J end lost 4 bases, and 10 bases lay between the germline ends. Germline CDR1 and CDR2: SQVTM and ANQGSEA. CDR3 length: 12 residues.

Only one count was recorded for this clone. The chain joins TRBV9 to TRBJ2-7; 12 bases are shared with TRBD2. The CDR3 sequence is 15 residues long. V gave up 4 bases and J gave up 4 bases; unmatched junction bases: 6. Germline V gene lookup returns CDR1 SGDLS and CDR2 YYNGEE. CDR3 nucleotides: TGTGCCAGCAGCCTAACGGGGACTAGCGGGTACGAGCAGTACTTC. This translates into CASSLTGTSGYEQYF.

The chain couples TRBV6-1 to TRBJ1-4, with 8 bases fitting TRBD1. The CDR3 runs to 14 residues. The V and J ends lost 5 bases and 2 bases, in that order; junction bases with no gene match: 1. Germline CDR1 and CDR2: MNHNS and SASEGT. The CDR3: CASSWTGTNEKLFF. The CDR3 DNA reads TGTGCCAGCAGTTGGACAGGGACTAATGAAAAACTGTTTTTT.

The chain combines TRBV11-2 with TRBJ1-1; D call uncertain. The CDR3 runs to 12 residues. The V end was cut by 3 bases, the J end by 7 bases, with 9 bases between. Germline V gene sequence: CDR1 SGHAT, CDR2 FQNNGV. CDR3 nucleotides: TGTGCCAGCAGCTTCGTGGCAGTTGAAGCTTTCTTT. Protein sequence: CASSFVAVEAFF.

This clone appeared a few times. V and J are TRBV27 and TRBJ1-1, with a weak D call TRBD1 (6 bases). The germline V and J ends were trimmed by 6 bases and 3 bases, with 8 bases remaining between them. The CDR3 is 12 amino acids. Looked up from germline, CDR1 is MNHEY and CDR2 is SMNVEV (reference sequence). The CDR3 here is CASRQGYTEAFF. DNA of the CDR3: TGTGCCAGCAGGCAGGGGTACACTGAAGCTTTCTTT.

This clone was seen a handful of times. This CDR3 is CASSLLAQTYNEQFF. CDR3 bases: TGTGCCAGCAGTTTACTCGCACAGACCTACAATGAGCAGTTCTTC. The rearrangement uses TRBV27 and TRBJ2-1; D not certain. V dropped 2 bases and J dropped 2 bases, with 10 bases sitting between them. CDR3 length: 15 amino acids. Germline values: CDR1 MNHEY, CDR2 SMNVEV (reference sequence).

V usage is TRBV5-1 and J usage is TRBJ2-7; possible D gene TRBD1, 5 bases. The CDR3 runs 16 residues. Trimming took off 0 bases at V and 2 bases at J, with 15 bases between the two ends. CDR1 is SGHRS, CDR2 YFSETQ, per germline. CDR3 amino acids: CASSLEPRASAYEQYF. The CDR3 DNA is TGCGCCAGCAGCTTGGAACCCAGGGCATCAGCCTACGAGCAGTACTTC.

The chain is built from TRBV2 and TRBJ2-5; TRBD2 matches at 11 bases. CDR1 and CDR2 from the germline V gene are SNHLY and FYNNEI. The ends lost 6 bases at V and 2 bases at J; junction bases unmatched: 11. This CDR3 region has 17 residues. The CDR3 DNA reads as TGTGCCAGCAGCAAGACTAGCGGGGTGAAAGGACAAGAGACCCAGTACTTC. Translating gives CASSKTSGVKGQETQYF.

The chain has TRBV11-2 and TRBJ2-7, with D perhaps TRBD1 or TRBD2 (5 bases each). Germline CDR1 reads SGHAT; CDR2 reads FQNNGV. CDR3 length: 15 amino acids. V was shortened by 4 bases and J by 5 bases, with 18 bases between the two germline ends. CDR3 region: CASSSIWGRDDEQYF. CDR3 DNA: TGTGCCAGCAGCTCGATTTGGGGTAGGGACGACGAGCAGTACTTC. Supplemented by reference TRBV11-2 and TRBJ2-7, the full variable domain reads EAGVAQSPRYKIIEKRQSVAFWCNPISGHATLYWYQQILGQGPKLLIQFQNNGVVDDSQLPKDRFSAERLKGVDSTLKIQPAKLEDSAVYLCASSSIWGRDDEQYFGPGTRLTVT.

The CDR3 is CASSRLVGRNTEAFF. Here the CDR3 DNA reads TGTGCCAGCAGTCGACTGGTGGGCCGGAACACTGAAGCTTTCTTT. The chain joins TRBV28 to TRBJ1-1; D gene uncertain. CDR3 length equals 15 residues. Deletions cut 5 bases from V and 1 base from J, with 14 bases between. The V gene's germline CDR1 is MDHEN and CDR2 SYDVKM.

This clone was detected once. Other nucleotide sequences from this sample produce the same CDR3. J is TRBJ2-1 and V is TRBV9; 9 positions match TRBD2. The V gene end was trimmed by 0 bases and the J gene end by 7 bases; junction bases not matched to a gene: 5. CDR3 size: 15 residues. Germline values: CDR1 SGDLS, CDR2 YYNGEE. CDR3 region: CASSVGSGSGNEQFF. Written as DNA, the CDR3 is TGTGCCAGCAGCGTAGGTAGCGGGAGTGGGAATGAGCAGTTCTTC.

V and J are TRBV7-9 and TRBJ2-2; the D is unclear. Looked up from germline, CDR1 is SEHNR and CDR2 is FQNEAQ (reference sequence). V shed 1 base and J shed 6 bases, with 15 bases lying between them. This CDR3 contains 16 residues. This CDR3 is CASSLDGGRRAGELFF. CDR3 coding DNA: TGTGCCAGCAGCTTAGATGGTGGTCGAAGGGCCGGGGAGCTGTTTTTT.

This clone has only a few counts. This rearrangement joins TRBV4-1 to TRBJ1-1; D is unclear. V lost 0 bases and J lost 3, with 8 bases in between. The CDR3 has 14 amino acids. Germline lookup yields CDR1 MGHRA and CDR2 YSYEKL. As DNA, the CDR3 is TGCGCCAGCAGCCAAGAAGTGAGTCACACTGAAGCTTTCTTT. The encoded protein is CASSQEVSHTEAFF.

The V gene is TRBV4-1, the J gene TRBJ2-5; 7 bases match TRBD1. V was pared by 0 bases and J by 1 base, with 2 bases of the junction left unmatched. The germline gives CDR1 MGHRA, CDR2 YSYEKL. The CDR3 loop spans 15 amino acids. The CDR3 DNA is TGCGCCAGCAGCCAAGAAAGACAGGGCCAAGAGACCCAGTACTTC. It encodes CASSQERQGQETQYF.

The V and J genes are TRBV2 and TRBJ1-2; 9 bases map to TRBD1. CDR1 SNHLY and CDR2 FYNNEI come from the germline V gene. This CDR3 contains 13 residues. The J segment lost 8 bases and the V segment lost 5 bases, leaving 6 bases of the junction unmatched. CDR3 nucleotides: TGTGCCAGCAGTCCCCGGGACAGGGCAGGCTACACCTTC. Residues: CASSPRDRAGYTF.

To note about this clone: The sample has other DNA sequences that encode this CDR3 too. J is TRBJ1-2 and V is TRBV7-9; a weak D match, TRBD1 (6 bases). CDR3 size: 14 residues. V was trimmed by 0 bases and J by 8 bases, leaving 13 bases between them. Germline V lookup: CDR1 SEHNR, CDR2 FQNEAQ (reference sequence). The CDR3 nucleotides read TGTGCCAGCAGCTTAGCGCCCAGGGGTCACGGCTACACCTTC. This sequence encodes CASSLAPRGHGYTF.

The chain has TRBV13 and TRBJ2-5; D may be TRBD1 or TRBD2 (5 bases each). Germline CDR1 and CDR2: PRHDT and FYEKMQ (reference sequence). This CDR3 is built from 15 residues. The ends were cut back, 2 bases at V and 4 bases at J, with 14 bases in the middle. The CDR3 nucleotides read TGTGCCAGCAGCTTACGGGACGATGTGGGAGAGACCCAGTACTTC. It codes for CASSLRDDVGETQYF.